This T cell receptor beta chain comes out of a study of blood T cell repertoires in COVID-19 (dated by TCRdb to between 2020 and 2021). Notes on the research overall: Collaborator samples came from the United States, Italy and Spain and covered acute and convalescent phases of COVID-19. The prospective study material was composed of cDNA or gDNA derived from T cells, B-cell-depleted T cells, or PBMCs. Subjects who had been exposed to COVID-19, were actively infected with it, or had recovered from it provided the deeply sampled blood TCRbeta repertoires that made up the dataset. The repertoires were released in a freely available public database intended as a resource for research on the immune response to SARS-CoV-2. The samples were drawn from the first 160 participants of the ongoing ImmuneRACE study and from 1,200 or so subjects provided by 6 global collaborators. Nearly every sample came with metadata listing a de-identified subject ID, COVID-19 status, age in years and sex. Where available, HLA class I and class II types were obtained from metadata supplied by the sample provider rather than from assay-based typing.

One collaborating source in Seattle enrolled patients while the patients were actively infected and followed the patients over time throughout the course of disease. Collaborating institutions collected whole blood in K2EDTA tubes following their own protocols. For TCRbeta analysis, collaborators shipped samples as frozen whole blood, isolated PBMCs, or DNA extracted from either of those sample types. In regard to this clone: The target of this receptor is not known. No qualities accompany the bases; no much larger clone lies one base away.

General findings and caveats noted by the study authors: Clinical and demographic metadata were provided uncurated, with the amount varying by source and participant.

TCRbeta CDR3 regions were amplified from genomic DNA by means of the immunoSEQ Assay, a bias-controlled multiplex PCR. The paper's data handling went like this. The number of nucleated cells in each sample was estimated by amplification of reference gene primers within the assay. To quantify the absolute abundance of each unique TCRbeta CDR3 rearrangement, sequence reads were collapsed and filtered. For each sample, productive Simpson clonality was calculated as the square root of Simpson's diversity index across productive rearrangements. TCRdb carries this immuneACCESS record with in-frame sequences only. Its versions omit some clonotypes, under half of them owing to an unresolved V gene in the studies checked, with the rest unexplained. V, J and clone size derive from that table, while D and trimming were established from the DNA sequence. The sample table records under 250,000 clones; 85% to 90% of these occur just once. 2% to 3% of the sample belongs to the ten largest clones.

The TCR was taken from a man under 40 with COVID-19, enrolled during active disease. Sequencing was carried out using peripheral blood.

The CDR3 reads CASSKGQSTTNYGYTF. The DNA sequence reads TGTGCCAGTAGCAAGGGACAGTCCACTACTAACTATGGCTACACCTTC. The rearranged chain carries TRBV19 and TRBJ1-2; TRBD1 aligns with 7 central bases. The CDR3, from cysteine to phenylalanine, totals 16 residues. CDR3 DNA only is kept here, 48 bases in frame from base 1. Trimming removed 6 bases from V and 0 bases from J; the gene matches leave 10 bases unexplained. For CDR1 and CDR2, the germline V gene (reference sequence) lists LNHDA and SQIVND.